The next 21 T cell receptor beta chains were all read from a single sample in a study of T cell repertoires in cytomegalovirus infection. TCRdb used MiXCR to reprocess the reads, holding one entry per CDR3 protein. The sample includes roughly 500,000 distinct CDR3 sequences, roughly a third of them seen just once. These receptors have no known antigen. The sample was cultured PBMCs, taken from culture after CMV antigen stimulation. These TCRs come from a human donor in good health (CMV status not recorded). Some clones in this sample may be carry-over from other donors' samples.

This clonotype came up a few times. This rearrangement joins TRBV28 to TRBJ2-7, with 10 bases fitting TRBD1. Germline V lookup: CDR1 MDHEN, CDR2 SYDVKM. The ends lost 4 bases at V and 6 bases at J; junction bases unmatched: 3. This CDR3 comprises 13 residues. This chain's CDR3 is CASSSGTGVEQYF. The CDR3 DNA reads TGTGCCAGCAGTTCCGGGACAGGGGTCGAGCAGTACTTC.

There are a few counts of this clonotype. The rearrangement links TRBV7-2 to TRBJ2-2; D uncertain. This CDR3 is built from 14 residues. Trimming took 0 bases from V and 3 from J, leaving 5 bases between them. Per germline, CDR1 SGHTA and CDR2 FQGNSA. For the CDR3, the DNA is TGTGCCAGCAGCTTAGCTCAGCACACCGGGGAGCTGTTTTTT. It codes for CASSLAQHTGELFF.

The chain uses TRBV19 and TRBJ1-5; 9 bases map to TRBD1. Germline V gene data show CDR1 as LNHDA and CDR2 as SQIVND (reference sequence). The CDR3 consists of 15 residues. The ends lost 4 bases at V and 6 bases at J; junction bases unmatched: 7. The CDR3 protein is CASSTSDRGGQPQHF. CDR3 DNA sequence: TGTGCCAGTAGTACCTCGGACAGGGGAGGTCAGCCCCAGCATTTT. Together with reference TRBV19 and TRBJ1-5, the CDR3 gives the full variable domain: DGGITQSPKYLFRKEGQNVTLSCEQNLNHDAMYWYRQDPGQGLRLIYYSQIVNDFQKGDIAEGYSVSREKKESFPLTVTSAQKNPTAFYLCASSTSDRGGQPQHFGDGTRLSIL.

The rearrangement joins TRBV27 to TRBJ2-5; D perhaps matches TRBD1 (5 bases). CDR3 size: 14 residues. Germline CDR1 MNHEY, CDR2 SMNVEV (reference sequence). V shed 3 bases and J shed 5 bases, with 13 bases lying between them. The CDR3 DNA is TGTGCCAGCAGTTTCGGCAGGGCTATGGAGACCCAGTACTTC. Amino acid sequence: CASSFGRAMETQYF.

There are a few counts of this clonotype. The chain combines TRBV14 with TRBJ2-3, with 8 nucleotides matching TRBD1. The CDR3 sequence is 16 residues long. V lost 4 bases, J lost 1 base, and 7 bases stayed unmatched. In germline, CDR1 is SGHDN, CDR2 FVKESK. The CDR3 sequence: CASSRSPGQGTDTQYF. In DNA, the CDR3 is TGTGCCAGCAGCCGAAGCCCGGGACAGGGCACAGATACGCAGTATTTT.

The table lists this clonotype with a few counts. This sequence joins TRBV28 and TRBJ1-5, with D maybe TRBD1 (5 bases). V lost 3 bases, J lost 3 bases, and 15 bases lay in between. Germline V CDR1 and CDR2: MDHEN, SYDVKM. The CDR3 has 16 amino acids. The CDR3 loop is CASSFSRGNYNQPQHF. Here the CDR3 DNA reads TGTGCCAGCAGTTTCTCACGGGGGAACTACAATCAGCCCCAGCATTTT.

This clonotype was counted only a few times. CDR3 sequence: CASSDGTSRGSPLHF. In nucleotides, the CDR3 is TGTGCCAGCAGTGATGGGACTTCAAGGGGATCACCCCTCCACTTT. The J gene is TRBJ1-6, the V gene TRBV25-1, with a tentative D call TRBD1 (5 bases). V was clipped by 3 bases and J by 10 bases, with 16 bases between them. CDR1 and CDR2 (germline): MGHDK, SYGVNS. The CDR3 runs 15 residues.

This clonotype was counted at least ten times. The V and J genes are TRBV7-9 and TRBJ2-1, with 13 bases identical to TRBD2. V was pared by 3 bases and J by 6 bases, with 5 bases of the junction left unmatched. The CDR3 is 16 residues long. Germline CDR1 SEHNR, CDR2 FQNEAQ (reference sequence). The CDR3 DNA reads as TGTGCCAGCAGCTTCGGACTAGCGGGAGCGAGCAATGAGCAGTTCTTC. Amino acid sequence: CASSFGLAGASNEQFF.

There are a few counts of this clonotype. V is TRBV7-2 and J is TRBJ2-3; weak D call: TRBD2 (5 bases). This CDR3 comprises 16 residues. The germline V gene encodes CDR1 SGHTA and CDR2 FQGNSA. Deletions cut 5 bases from V and 2 bases from J, with 17 bases between. The CDR3 nucleotides read TGTGCCAGCAGCCCCCGGGTAACTAGACTCACAGATACGCAGTATTTT. Translating gives CASSPRVTRLTDTQYF.

The chain has TRBV24-1 and TRBJ2-1; D is ambiguous. V lost 2 bases, J lost 5 bases, and 15 bases lay in between. Germline V gene data show CDR1 as KGHDR and CDR2 as SFDVKD. The CDR3 sequence is 16 residues long. CDR3 residues: CATSDWDSPFNNEQFF. The CDR3 DNA follows: TGTGCCACCAGTGATTGGGATAGCCCCTTTAACAATGAGCAGTTCTTC.

This clonotype showed up just a few times. V is TRBV7-9 and J is TRBJ2-2, with a tentative D call TRBD1 (5 bases). CDR1 and CDR2 from the germline V gene are SEHNR and FQNEAQ (reference sequence). V lost 5 bases and J 2 bases, leaving 12 bases between the germline ends. The CDR3 extends over 15 amino acids. The CDR3 DNA follows: TGTGCCAGCAGCGGACGAGACAGAAACACCGGGGAGCTGTTTTTT. Its translation is CASSGRDRNTGELFF.

The J gene is TRBJ1-5, the V gene TRBV5-8, with a tentative D call TRBD1 (5 bases). V was pared by 0 bases and J by 3 bases, with 13 bases between. Per the germline V gene, CDR1 is SGHTS and CDR2 is YDEGEE. The CDR3 has 16 residues. This chain's CDR3 is CASSLGTGVINQPQHF. CDR3 in DNA: TGTGCCAGCAGCTTGGGGACGGGGGTGATCAATCAGCCCCAGCATTTT.

This clonotype was observed a handful of times. V usage is TRBV20-1 and J usage is TRBJ2-5, with 8 bases identical to TRBD2. V was clipped by 0 bases and J by 1 base; unmatched bases: 7. The CDR3 sequence is 16 residues long. Germline CDR1 DFQATT, CDR2 SNEGSKA (reference sequence). CDR3 sequence (DNA): TGCAGTGCTAGAGATTGGGGTAGCGGGATCCAAGAGACCCAGTACTTC. Its translation: CSARDWGSGIQETQYF.

The chain employs TRBV12-3 or TRBV12-4 and TRBJ2-1, with TRBD2 as a possible D gene (6 bases). CDR3 length: 15 amino acids. V dropped 6 bases and J dropped 8 bases, with 20 bases sitting between them. The DNA of the CDR3 is TGTGCCAGCAGCCCCGATCCCGGGGGTATAGATGAGCAGTTCTTC. Amino acid sequence: CASSPDPGGIDEQFF.

The rearrangement links TRBV7-4 to TRBJ2-1, with 13 bases identical to TRBD2. Trimming removed 5 bases from V and 10 bases from J; junction bases left unmatched: 8. The CDR3 runs to 15 residues. Germline V CDR1 and CDR2: SGHVT, SQSDAQ. In DNA, the CDR3 is TGTGCCAGCAGCCCCACTAGCGGGAGGGCTTTGGAGCAGTTCTTC. Protein: CASSPTSGRALEQFF. The full variable domain, with the rest looked up from reference TRBV7-4 and TRBJ2-1, is GAGVSQSPRYKVAKRGRDVALRCDSISGHVTLYWYRQTLGQGSEVLTYSQSDAQRDKSGRPSGRFSAERPERSVSTLKIQRTEQGDSAVYLCASSPTSGRALEQFFGPGTRLTVL.

This sequence joins TRBV29-1 and TRBJ1-5; TRBD1 matches 9 bases. The CDR3 loop spans 15 amino acids. The ends lost 7 bases at V and 2 bases at J; junction bases unmatched: 9. The germline CDR1 and CDR2 sequences are SQVTM and ANQGSEA. The CDR3, as DNA: TGCAGCGCTGTCGTACAGGGGGCCGGCAATCAGCCCCAGCATTTT. Translation gives CSAVVQGAGNQPQHF.

This clonotype was counted once. The chain joins TRBV12-3 or TRBV12-4 to TRBJ1-5; D is perhaps TRBD1 (5 bases). Trimming stripped 5 bases from V and 4 bases from J, with 18 bases between. The CDR3 runs to 16 residues. The CDR3 sequence: CASSPEGDLRNQPQHF. DNA of the CDR3: TGTGCCAGCAGTCCCGAAGGGGACCTACGGAATCAGCCCCAGCATTTT.

This clonotype was observed a few times. The CDR3 region has the DNA TGTGCCAGCAGCCAAGATTTGGGACAGGGCACAGATACGCAGTATTTT. This sequence encodes CASSQDLGQGTDTQYF. The chain carries TRBV14 and TRBJ2-3; 8 nucleotides match TRBD1. The CDR3 loop spans 16 amino acids. J gave up 1 base and V 0 bases, and 3 bases lay outside the gene matches. Germline V CDR1 and CDR2: SGHDN, FVKESK.

This chain uses TRBV7-2 with TRBJ1-3; D remains unclear. Germline V CDR1 and CDR2: SGHTA, FQGNSA. This CDR3 contains 15 residues. The V end was cut by 3 bases, the J end by 0 bases, with 9 bases between. The CDR3 is CASSFLGLSGNTIYF. In DNA form, the CDR3 reads TGTGCCAGCAGCTTCCTGGGCCTCTCTGGAAACACCATATATTTT.

The gene calls are TRBV7-2 and TRBJ2-1; D gene ambiguous. Germline values: CDR1 SGHTA, CDR2 FQGNSA. The V gene lost 5 bases and the J gene lost 4 bases, with 6 bases spanning the gap. The CDR3 has 12 amino acids. The CDR3 DNA reads as TGTGCCAGCAGCAACTCGTACAATGAGCAGTTCTTC. As protein: CASSNSYNEQFF.

This clonotype has just a few counts. The chain uses TRBV4-3 and TRBJ1-3; TRBD1 might be the D (6 bases). Germline V lookup: CDR1 LGHNA, CDR2 YSLEER. V lost 2 bases, J lost 0 bases, and 11 bases lay in between. The CDR3 consists of 16 residues. CDR3 nucleotide sequence: TGCGCCAGCAGCCAATTTCTCAGGGGCTCTGGAAACACCATATATTTT. This sequence encodes CASSQFLRGSGNTIYF.